The clone carrying this T cell receptor (beta chain) turned up a few times. Its target is unknown. These data come from a study of T cells after yellow fever vaccination. Findings and limits, study-wide: Contaminants from the bulk population, in the form of abundant clonotypes, could be found in FACS-sorted repertoires. When the response was secondary, it was weaker but reached its peak faster, day 5 versus 15. Clones that expanded after primary vaccination mostly reappeared after the booster (less than 98% CD4, about 91% CD8).

Template-switching 5'RACE yielded the TCR cDNA; a universal primer site and UMIs were added in the process. Via MiXCR, TCRdb re-called the 5' RACE reads, giving one row per CDR3 protein. The profile shows some 300,000 distinct CDR3 sequences, around 8.1% of them singletons. The clonotype originates from a man younger than 35 who received the YFV17D yellow fever vaccine. Sample: PBMCs, taken around 45 days after the first yellow fever vaccination.

The CDR3 nucleotides are TGCGCCAGCAGCTTGGCGGTTAGCGGGGGGTCCCTTTCGTGGGAGCAGTTCTTC. Amino acid sequence: CASSLAVSGGSLSWEQFF. The chain joins TRBV5-1 to TRBJ2-1; 10 bases are shared with TRBD2. From germline, CDR1 is SGHRS and CDR2 YFSETQ. Trimming removed 0 bases from V and 10 bases from J; junction bases left unmatched: 16. CDR3 length: 18 amino acids.